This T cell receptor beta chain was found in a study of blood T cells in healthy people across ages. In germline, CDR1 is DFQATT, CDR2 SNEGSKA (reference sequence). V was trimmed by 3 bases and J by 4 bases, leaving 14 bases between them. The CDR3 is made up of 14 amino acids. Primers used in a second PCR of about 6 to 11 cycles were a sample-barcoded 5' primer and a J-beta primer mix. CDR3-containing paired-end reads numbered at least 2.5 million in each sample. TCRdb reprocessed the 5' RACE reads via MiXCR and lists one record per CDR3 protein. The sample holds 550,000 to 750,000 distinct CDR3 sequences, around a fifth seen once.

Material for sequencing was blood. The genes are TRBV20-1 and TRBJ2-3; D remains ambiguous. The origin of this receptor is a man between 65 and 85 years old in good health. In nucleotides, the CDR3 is TGCAGTGCTAGGCTCAGACGCGATGCAGATACGCAGTATTTT. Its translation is CSARLRRDADTQYF.